These 13 T cell receptor beta chains share one sample of origin, sequenced in a study of shared clonotypes between healthy human individuals. The method was immunoSEQ multiplex PCR; TCRdb's version includes in-frame clones alone and lacks a portion of them. The sample yields about a million clones, roughly 80% seen once. The sample consisted of memory CD4+ T cells sorted from blood. Subset defined: CD45RA-negative fraction. The receptors here all came from a man aged 18 to 29 in good health.

The chain combines TRBV7-9 with TRBJ2-3; D remains unclear. V was shortened by 1 base and J by 5 bases, with 16 bases between the two germline ends. From germline, CDR1 is SEHNR and CDR2 FQNEAQ (reference sequence). The CDR3 is 16 amino acids. The CDR3 loop is CASSLVVGRSGDTQYF. In DNA form, the CDR3 reads TGTGCCAGCAGCTTAGTCGTAGGGCGATCGGGAGATACGCAGTATTTT.

This clone was picked up a small number of times. The J gene is TRBJ2-3, the V gene TRBV13; TRBD1 might be the D (6 bases). With 5 bases removed from V and 5 bases from J, the gap between germline ends came to 17 bases. The CDR3 is made up of 15 amino acids. Germline V gene sequence: CDR1 PRHDT, CDR2 FYEKMQ (reference sequence). The CDR3 sequence is CASSRKLGAGDTQYF. The CDR3 region has the DNA TGTGCCAGCAGCCGGAAGTTGGGGGCTGGAGATACGCAGTATTTT.

This chain joins TRBV7-2 and TRBJ1-1; the D is unclear. The CDR3 runs to 14 residues. Germline CDR1 reads SGHTA; CDR2 reads FQGNSA. Deletions cut 5 bases from V and 0 bases from J, with 10 bases between. The chain's CDR3 is CASSRTPMNTEAFF. The CDR3 DNA is TGTGCCAGCAGCCGAACCCCCATGAACACTGAAGCTTTCTTT. The full variable domain, its missing parts supplied by reference TRBV7-2 and TRBJ1-1, is GAGVSQSPSNKVTEKGKDVELRCDPISGHTALYWYRQSLGQGLEFLIYFQGNSAPDKSGLPSDRFSAERTGGSVSTLTIQRTQQEDSAVYLCASSRTPMNTEAFFGQGTRLTVV.

The V and J genes are TRBV7-2 and TRBJ2-7; 8 nucleotides agree with TRBD1. Germline CDR1 and CDR2: SGHTA and FQGNSA. V shed 5 bases, J shed 7 bases, and the junction held 10 bases outside the gene matches. The CDR3 runs 14 residues. The CDR3 is CASSPTRDRLEQYF. CDR3 sequence (DNA): TGTGCCAGCAGCCCTACCCGGGACAGGCTGGAGCAGTACTTC.

The chain couples TRBV19 to TRBJ2-7, with D tentatively TRBD1 or TRBD2 (5 bases each). There are 14 residues in the CDR3. Germline-derived CDR1 and CDR2 are LNHDA and SQIVND (reference sequence). V was clipped by 5 bases and J by 2 bases, with 13 bases between them. CDR3 in DNA: TGTGCCAGTAGTCTCGGGGCCGCTACCTACGAGCAGTACTTC. It translates to CASSLGAATYEQYF.

The rearrangement joins TRBV5-6 to TRBJ1-1, with 8 positions matching TRBD1. The CDR3 has 15 residues. Germline-derived CDR1 and CDR2 are SGHDT and YYEEEE. J was trimmed by 1 base and V by 3 bases; bases with no gene match: 5. CDR3 nucleotides: TGTGCCAGCAGCTCCCTAGGACAGGGGAACACTGAAGCTTTCTTT. Its protein product is CASSSLGQGNTEAFF.

The chain carries TRBV28 and TRBJ2-2; D not resolved. This CDR3 spans 12 amino acids. V dropped 7 bases and J dropped 5 bases, with 8 bases sitting between them. CDR1 is MDHEN and CDR2 is SYDVKM in the germline V gene. The CDR3 here is CASNRVTGELFF. CDR3 sequence (DNA): TGTGCCAGCAATCGTGTGACCGGGGAGCTGTTTTTT.

V and J are TRBV28 and TRBJ2-5; 10 bases agree with TRBD2. This CDR3 region has 14 residues. CDR1 is MDHEN, CDR2 SYDVKM, per germline. After removal of 9 bases from V and 3 bases from J, the junction contained 7 bases not matched to a gene. The CDR3 protein is CASSGGPTEETQYF. In nucleotides, the CDR3 is TGTGCCAGTAGCGGGGGGCCTACGGAAGAGACCCAGTACTTC.

The chain couples TRBV28 to TRBJ1-2; 8 positions agree with TRBD1. CDR3 size: 15 residues. CDR1 and CDR2 (germline): MDHEN, SYDVKM. J was trimmed by 8 bases and V by 6 bases; bases with no gene match: 14. The CDR3 reads CASSGAGGNSGGYTF. CDR3 sequence (DNA): TGTGCCAGCAGCGGGGCAGGGGGCAATTCGGGCGGCTACACCTTC.

The rearrangement uses TRBV6-1 and TRBJ1-1, with a possible D match to TRBD1 (5 bases). Between the trimmed V and J ends, which lost 7 bases and 4 bases, there was a span of 13 bases. CDR1 is MNHNS and CDR2 is SASEGT in the germline V gene. This CDR3 contains 13 residues. The CDR3 DNA reads TGTGCCAGCACCCTAGGGAGGGGCACTGAAGCTTTCTTT. Its protein product is CASTLGRGTEAFF.

V is TRBV28 and J is TRBJ2-7; D gene unclear. The CDR3 consists of 14 residues. Germline CDR1 MDHEN, CDR2 SYDVKM. The V and J ends lost 6 bases and 6 bases respectively, with 18 bases between them. The CDR3 DNA is TGTGCCAGCAGCCCTGGATCAACCTCTCGCGAGCAGTACTTC. This gives the protein CASSPGSTSREQYF.

V gene TRBV7-2 combines with J gene TRBJ1-5; D is unresolved. The CDR3 consists of 16 residues. Germline V CDR1 and CDR2: SGHTA, FQGNSA. Trimming pared 1 base from V and 4 bases from J, leaving 14 bases between. CDR3 nucleotide sequence: TGTGCCAGCAGCTTAGGACCGGCCGCGGGGAATCAGCCCCAGCATTTT. Translated, it gives CASSLGPAAGNQPQHF.

The rearrangement links TRBV27 to TRBJ2-7, with TRBD2 identical over 14 bases. The CDR3 loop spans 15 amino acids. V shed 4 bases, J shed 8 bases, and the junction held 7 bases outside the gene matches. Looked up from germline, CDR1 is MNHEY and CDR2 is SMNVEV (reference sequence). Here the CDR3 reads CASSSRLAGGPKQYF. As DNA, the CDR3 is TGTGCCAGCAGTTCGCGACTAGCGGGAGGGCCTAAGCAGTACTTC.